This TCR beta chain was identified in a study of PD-1 blockade in classical Hodgkin lymphoma. There was relapse after autologous stem cell transplantation in every patient, and there was variation in brentuximab vedotin exposure. Assay: immunoSEQ multiplex PCR; the TCRdb copy retains only in-frame clones and omits some. The sample records some 96,000 clones, 75% to 85% being singletons. Germline loops: CDR1 SGHRS, CDR2 YFSETQ. V was trimmed by 0 bases and J by 5 bases, leaving 3 bases between them. CDR3 length equals 12 residues. The genes are TRBV5-1 and TRBJ2-1; D gene ambiguous. This TCR derives from a human donor with classical Hodgkin lymphoma. The sample consisted of peripheral blood mononuclear cells (PBMCs), taken before the second cycle of nivolumab. This CDR3 reads CASSLENNEQFF. CDR3 DNA sequence: TGCGCCAGCAGCTTGGAGAACAATGAGCAGTTCTTC.